Shown below are 10 T cell receptor beta chains from a single sample sequenced in a study of blood T cell repertoires in COVID-19 (TCRdb year 2020). To prepare the library, the immunoSEQ multiplex PCR assay was applied. Held by TCRdb, this immuneACCESS table contains in-frame sequences only and omits some clones. Under half of the omission traces to an unresolved V gene where checked; the cause of the rest is unknown. In this sample the table shows around 250,000 clones, roughly 89% of which occur a single time. 3.5% to 5% of the sample lies in the top ten. Source material: PBMCs or T cells enriched from blood (not recorded which). The receptors here all came from a woman aged 30 to 39 who had recovered from COVID-19.

The chain links TRBV28 to TRBJ1-5, with TRBD1 as a possible D gene (5 bases). The V gene lost 2 bases and the J gene lost 1 base, with 24 bases spanning the gap. Per the germline V gene, CDR1 is MDHEN and CDR2 is SYDVKM. The CDR3 runs to 20 residues. The CDR3 here is CASSLMRGNLLEGSNQPQHF. CDR3 sequence (DNA): TGTGCCAGCAGTTTAATGCGGGGCAATTTACTGGAGGGGAGCAATCAGCCCCAGCATTTT.

The chain joins TRBV6-5 to TRBJ1-5; D is possibly TRBD1 (5 bases). Germline values: CDR1 MNHEY, CDR2 SVGAGI. With 2 bases removed from V and 9 bases from J, the gap between germline ends came to 14 bases. This CDR3 has 14 residues. CDR3 bases: TGTGCCAGCAGTTACGGAGGTGGGGGGGGGCCCCAGCATTTT. Protein product: CASSYGGGGGPQHF.

This chain joins TRBV7-9 and TRBJ1-4; D remains unclear. Germline V gene sequence: CDR1 SEHNR, CDR2 FQNEAQ (reference sequence). The CDR3 covers 14 residues. Trimming pared 1 base from V and 7 bases from J, leaving 10 bases between. CDR3 nucleotides: TGTGCCAGCAGCTTAGTGGCAGGCCCTGAAAAACTGTTTTTT. Translated, it gives CASSLVAGPEKLFF.

The V call is TRBV4-2, the J call TRBJ1-5; D perhaps matches TRBD1 (5 bases). This CDR3 is 15 amino acids long. V dropped 1 base and J dropped 3 bases, with 10 bases sitting between them. Germline CDR1 and CDR2: LGHNA and YNFKEQ. The CDR3 loop is CASSQAGTNNQPQHF. For the CDR3, the DNA is TGTGCCAGCAGCCAAGCCGGGACTAACAATCAGCCCCAGCATTTT.

The chain has TRBV28 and TRBJ2-1; 8 bases map to TRBD2. Germline V lookup: CDR1 MDHEN, CDR2 SYDVKM. This CDR3 spans 15 amino acids. J was trimmed by 6 bases and V by 4 bases; bases with no gene match: 8. The CDR3 DNA sequence: TGTGCCAGCAGTTCCTCTGGGACTAGGGGCAATGAGCAGTTCTTC. The encoded protein is CASSSSGTRGNEQFF.

The chain employs TRBV7-8 and TRBJ2-2, with 9 positions matching TRBD1. Germline CDR1 is SGHVS and CDR2 is FQNEAQ. V lost 3 bases to trimming and J lost 7 bases; unmatched junction nucleotides: 6. CDR3 length: 15 amino acids. The CDR3 nucleotides read TGTGCCAGCAGCTTGGGACAGGGAGGAATCGGGGAGCTGTTTTTT. Residues: CASSLGQGGIGELFF.

The chain carries TRBV7-9 and TRBJ1-1; TRBD1 agrees at 9 bases. V dropped 5 bases and J dropped 2; count of bases not matched to a gene: 9. The CDR3 spans 16 residues. Germline CDR1 reads SEHNR; CDR2 reads FQNEAQ (reference sequence). This CDR3 is CASSRTGGAGNTEAFF. The CDR3 DNA reads TGTGCCAGCAGCAGAACAGGGGGCGCGGGAAACACTGAAGCTTTCTTT.

The V and J genes are TRBV28 and TRBJ2-1, with 10 bases identical to TRBD1. The CDR3 is made up of 16 amino acids. Trimming at V came to 5 bases and at J to 9 bases, leaving 13 bases not matched to a gene. CDR1 and CDR2 from the germline V gene are MDHEN and SYDVKM. The chain's CDR3 is CASSAAPGQGRSEQFF. The CDR3 DNA is TGTGCCAGCAGTGCCGCACCGGGACAGGGGAGGAGTGAGCAGTTCTTC.

This clone has just a few counts. The rearrangement uses TRBV4-2 and TRBJ1-4; no reliable D call. This CDR3 has 17 residues. The germline CDR1 and CDR2 sequences are LGHNA and YNFKEQ. V was cut by 0 bases and J by 7 bases, with 18 bases left in between. The chain's CDR3 is CASSQDYLTLAAEKLFF. CDR3 coding DNA: TGTGCCAGCAGCCAAGATTATCTGACCTTGGCGGCTGAAAAACTGTTTTTT.

V is TRBV5-6 and J is TRBJ1-2; 8 nucleotides line up with TRBD1. The ends lost 5 bases at V and 4 bases at J; junction bases unmatched: 10. CDR1 is SGHDT and CDR2 is YYEEEE in the germline V gene. The CDR3 runs to 15 residues. The CDR3, as DNA: TGTGCCAGCAGTTTCCGGGACAGGCCGTCCTATGGCTACACCTTC. As protein: CASSFRDRPSYGYTF.